This TCR beta chain was documented in a study of blood T cell repertoires in COVID-19. About the study: Samples came from the United States, Italy and Spain, spanning acute and convalescent COVID-19.

In the authors' workflow: Nucleated cell number was recorded as an estimate derived from reference gene primer amplification. Method: immunoSEQ multiplex PCR; TCRdb's copy keeps in-frame clones and lacks some. V and J calls and clone size follow that table, whereas D and trimming were derived from the DNA. The repertoire holds around 120,000 clones, with 65% to 90% as singletons. The CDR3 is 17 residues long. Trimming took 6 bases from V and 6 from J; bases not matched to a gene: 13. Germline assignment: CDR1 MNHEY and CDR2 SVGEGT. Sequencing input: peripheral blood. The sequence came from a man older than 75 with acute or convalescent COVID-19. The genes are TRBV6-2 or TRBV6-3 and TRBJ2-1, with TRBD2 matching over 11 bases. CDR3 coding DNA: TGTGCCAGCAGCTCCCTAGCGGGGGGCACTCGGGGCAATGAGCAGTTCTTC. Translating it yields CASSSLAGGTRGNEQFF.